Each of the 24 T cell receptor beta chains below was sequenced from the same sample in a study of early T cells in non-severe SARS-CoV-2 infection. TCRdb re-called the 5' RACE reads with MiXCR, one entry per CDR3 protein. Of roughly 25,000 distinct CDR3 sequences listed, around 4% were seen once; the top ten hold 15% to 19%. Sequencing was performed on whole blood. All receptors come from an adult who was a healthcare worker with PCR-confirmed SARS-CoV-2 infection or an uninfected control (not recorded which).

In this sample, this clonotype turned up a few times. The chain combines TRBV5-1 with TRBJ1-2; TRBD1 aligns across 9 bases. CDR3 length: 15 residues. The germline V gene has CDR1 SGHRS and CDR2 YFSETQ. Losses at the gene ends were 4 bases for V and 4 bases for J; bases not matched to a gene: 8. The CDR3 DNA is TGCGCCAGCAGCGCACAGGGGGCGCCTATCTATGGCTACACCTTC. Translating it yields CASSAQGAPIYGYTF.

This clonotype occurred many times. The rearrangement links TRBV3-1 to TRBJ2-7; D is perhaps TRBD1 (6 bases). The germline V and J ends were trimmed by 5 bases and 1 base, with 6 bases remaining between them. The CDR3 consists of 12 residues. Germline V lookup: CDR1 LGHDT, CDR2 YNNKEL (reference sequence). The CDR3 spells CASSTGSYEQYF. In DNA form, the CDR3 reads TGTGCCAGCAGCACAGGGTCCTACGAGCAGTACTTC.

V and J are TRBV6-2 or TRBV6-3 and TRBJ1-1; unclear D gene. This CDR3 comprises 15 residues. Germline loops: CDR1 MNHEY, CDR2 SVGEGT. The V and J ends lost 6 bases and 0 bases respectively, with 14 bases between them. This chain's CDR3 is CASSPFRGVNTEAFF. The CDR3 DNA follows: TGTGCCAGCAGCCCTTTCCGGGGAGTGAACACTGAAGCTTTCTTT.

This clonotype came up many times. The genes are TRBV28 and TRBJ1-5; a weak D match, TRBD1 (5 bases). Germline CDR1 reads MDHEN; CDR2 reads SYDVKM. Trimming removed 2 bases at V and 6 bases at J, with 8 bases between. This CDR3 contains 13 residues. The CDR3 loop is CASSLVRGQPQHF. In DNA form, the CDR3 reads TGTGCCAGCAGTTTAGTGAGGGGTCAGCCCCAGCATTTT.

This clonotype rates as medium-sized. DNA of the CDR3: TGTGCCAGCAGCTTGGATGGGTATGGCTACACCTTC. It is translated as CASSLDGYGYTF. This chain connects TRBV5-6 to TRBJ1-2; D is undetermined. The CDR3 has 12 amino acids. V was clipped by 0 bases and J by 5 bases, with 5 bases between them. The germline CDR1 and CDR2 sequences are SGHDT and YYEEEE.

This clonotype was counted ten times or more. The chain couples TRBV29-1 to TRBJ2-7; TRBD1 or TRBD2 may be the D gene (7 bases each). The germline V gene encodes CDR1 SQVTM and CDR2 ANQGSEA. V gave up 7 bases and J gave up 4 bases, with 14 bases separating them. The CDR3 extends over 12 amino acids. The CDR3 region is CSAAGDSYEQYF. In nucleotides, the CDR3 is TGCAGCGCTGCGGGGGACAGTTACGAGCAGTACTTC.

The chain employs TRBV7-6 and TRBJ2-3; 8 bases are a match to TRBD1. The V gene's germline CDR1 is SGHVS and CDR2 FNYEAQ. The J segment lost 5 bases and the V segment lost 3 bases, leaving 4 bases of the junction unmatched. The length of the CDR3 is 14 residues. CDR3 sequence reads: CASSLTGVEDTQYF. Here the CDR3 DNA reads TGTGCCAGCAGCTTGACAGGGGTAGAAGATACGCAGTATTTT.

This clonotype was seen repeatedly, ten times or more. The chain carries TRBV7-8 and TRBJ2-7; 9 bases are shared with TRBD1. J lost 6 bases, V lost 2 bases, and 5 bases had no gene match. Germline V gene sequence: CDR1 SGHVS, CDR2 FQNEAQ. This CDR3 contains 14 residues. This chain's CDR3 is CASSLKDRGAEQYF. The CDR3 coding sequence is TGTGCCAGCAGCTTAAAGGACAGGGGAGCCGAGCAGTACTTC.

This clonotype was seen repeatedly, ten times or more. The chain carries TRBV6-6 and TRBJ2-1; 12 bases line up with TRBD2. J was trimmed by 6 bases and V by 4 bases; bases with no gene match: 4. The CDR3 runs to 15 residues. Germline V lookup: CDR1 MNHNY, CDR2 SVGAGI (reference sequence). CDR3 nucleotides: TGTGCCAGCAGTTCCTGGACTAGCGGGATCAATGAGCAGTTCTTC. Translating gives CASSSWTSGINEQFF.

This clonotype was seen at least ten times. The CDR3, as DNA: TGTGCCAGCAGCCCTCGACCCCAGTACAATGAGCAGTTCTTC. Translated: CASSPRPQYNEQFF. This chain connects TRBV7-2 to TRBJ2-1, with D uncertain. In germline, CDR1 is SGHTA, CDR2 FQGNSA. The CDR3 runs 14 residues. Trimming removed 5 bases at V and 4 bases at J, with 12 bases between.

This clonotype has only a few counts. The chain links TRBV7-9 to TRBJ1-4, with a tentative D call TRBD1 (6 bases). The ends were cut back, 6 bases at V and 2 bases at J, with 13 bases in the middle. This CDR3 region has 15 residues. CDR1 is SEHNR and CDR2 is FQNEAQ in the germline V gene (reference sequence). The CDR3 region is CASSLEGGTNEKLFF. The CDR3 nucleotides read TGTGCCAGCAGTTTGGAAGGGGGGACTAATGAAAAACTGTTTTTT.

This clonotype was seen ten or more times. The J gene is TRBJ2-7, the V gene TRBV7-2; D is ambiguous. Trimming removed 0 bases at V and 1 base at J, with 7 bases between. The CDR3 is 14 residues long. Germline V CDR1 and CDR2: SGHTA, FQGNSA. CDR3 DNA: TGTGCCAGCAGCTTAGCGCTCAGGTCCTACGAGCAGTACTTC. The encoded protein is CASSLALRSYEQYF.

This clonotype was seen repeatedly, ten times or more. The chain employs TRBV2 and TRBJ2-7; 10 bases map to TRBD2. The CDR3 consists of 16 residues. The germline gives CDR1 SNHLY, CDR2 FYNNEI. J was trimmed by 2 bases and V by 5 bases; bases with no gene match: 9. The CDR3 protein is CASSQWEAGGPYEQYF. The DNA for the CDR3 is TGTGCCAGCAGTCAGTGGGAAGCGGGGGGGCCCTACGAGCAGTACTTC.

As DNA, the CDR3 is TGTGCCAGCAGCAACACAGGGGGCGAGCAGTACTTC. Protein sequence: CASSNTGGEQYF. The V gene is TRBV5-6, the J gene TRBJ2-7; 8 bases align to TRBD1. Germline-derived CDR1 and CDR2 are SGHDT and YYEEEE. J gave up 6 bases and V 4 bases, and 3 bases lay outside the gene matches. The CDR3 is 12 residues long.

The gene calls are TRBV12-3 or TRBV12-4 and TRBJ2-3, with no clear D. The CDR3 spans 13 residues. Between the trimmed V and J ends, which lost 3 bases and 5 bases, there was a span of 9 bases. CDR3: CASSLSGQDTQYF. For the CDR3, the DNA is TGTGCCAGCAGTTTGAGTGGGCAAGATACGCAGTATTTT.

This clonotype was recorded many times. The CDR3 region is CASSSGGTGKNEQFF. The CDR3 DNA reads as TGCGCCAGCAGCTCGGGTGGGACAGGGAAAAATGAGCAGTTCTTC. The chain combines TRBV5-1 with TRBJ2-1; TRBD1 matches 9 bases. Trimming removed 3 bases from V and 7 bases from J; junction bases left unmatched: 8. The CDR3 extends over 15 amino acids. Germline CDR1 reads SGHRS; CDR2 reads YFSETQ.

This clonotype was seen at least ten times. The rearrangement links TRBV29-1 to TRBJ2-4; D perhaps matches TRBD1 (5 bases). Per germline, CDR1 SQVTM and CDR2 ANQGSEA. Trimming cost V 6 bases and J 8 bases, with 14 bases left between them. This CDR3 region has 12 residues. The CDR3 is CSVEWGGDIQYF. For the CDR3, the DNA is TGCAGCGTGGAATGGGGCGGAGACATTCAGTACTTC. Variable domain in full (rest from reference TRBV29-1 and TRBJ2-4): SAVISQKPSRDICQRGTSLTIQCQVDSQVTMMFWYRQQPGQSLTLIATANQGSEATYESGFVIDKFPISRPNLTFSTLTVSNMSPEDSSIYLCSVEWGGDIQYFGAGTRLSVL.

This clonotype was observed many times. V is TRBV7-2 and J is TRBJ1-6, with a tentative D call TRBD1 (6 bases). The CDR3 totals 14 residues. The germline gives CDR1 SGHTA, CDR2 FQGNSA. Trimming removed 5 bases from V and 7 bases from J, with 12 bases in between. This CDR3 reads CASSPKRGNSPLHF. CDR3 coding DNA: TGTGCCAGCAGCCCAAAAAGGGGGAATTCACCCCTCCACTTT.

This clonotype was detected only a few times. The chain recombines TRBV5-5 with TRBJ1-2, with 8 bases matching TRBD1. Per the germline V gene, CDR1 is SGHKS and CDR2 is YYEKEE (reference sequence). V gave up 4 bases and J gave up 6 bases; unmatched junction bases: 11. This CDR3 has 15 amino acids. The DNA for the CDR3 is TGTGCCAGCAGCATACAGGACAGGGTAGTCGATGGCTACACCTTC. It codes for CASSIQDRVVDGYTF.

This clonotype occurred many times. This chain uses TRBV24-1 with TRBJ2-2; tentative D call: TRBD2 (6 bases). The CDR3 extends over 16 amino acids. The germline V and J ends were trimmed by 1 base and 4 bases, with 12 bases remaining between them. Germline values: CDR1 KGHDR, CDR2 SFDVKD. The CDR3 reads CATSDLGGASTGELFF. The CDR3 DNA is TGTGCCACCAGTGATTTAGGAGGGGCCTCCACCGGGGAGCTGTTTTTT.

This clonotype was counted at least ten times. V and J are TRBV20-1 and TRBJ2-1; tentative D call: TRBD2 (6 bases). CDR1 DFQATT and CDR2 SNEGSKA come from the germline V gene (reference sequence). The CDR3 extends over 12 amino acids. Trimming cost V 7 bases and J 10 bases, with 17 bases left between them. DNA for the CDR3: TGCAGTGTTCCCTCGGGTGGGGGGGAGCAGTTCTTC. This translates into CSVPSGGGEQFF.

This clonotype was picked up many times. The rearrangement links TRBV2 to TRBJ1-5; tentative D call: TRBD1 (6 bases). CDR3 length equals 15 residues. V lost 6 bases to trimming and J lost 2 bases, with 14 bases between them. Germline V gives CDR1 SNHLY, CDR2 FYNNEI. The CDR3 DNA is TGTGCCAGCAGCTTTGACAGGCGGGGCAATCAGCCCCAGCATTTT. As protein: CASSFDRRGNQPQHF.

This clonotype was recorded at least ten times. The rearrangement uses TRBV3-1 and TRBJ1-2; D remains unclear. Germline V lookup: CDR1 LGHDT, CDR2 YNNKEL (reference sequence). The V gene lost 1 base and the J gene lost 4 bases, with 10 bases spanning the gap. CDR3 size: 14 residues. The DNA of the CDR3 is TGTGCCAGCAGCCAAGTTACGGGTGGCTATGGCTACACCTTC. Its protein is CASSQVTGGYGYTF.

This clonotype has just a few counts. The chain carries TRBV6-4 and TRBJ2-3; the D is unclear. Looked up from germline, CDR1 is MRHNA and CDR2 is SNTAGT. The CDR3 sequence is 14 residues long. Deletions cut 4 bases from V and 4 bases from J, with 12 bases between. The CDR3 is CASSVRTPPDTQYF. Written as DNA, the CDR3 is TGTGCCAGCAGTGTTCGGACCCCGCCAGATACGCAGTATTTT.